A selection of T cell receptor beta chains follows, all from one sample in a study of cytomegalovirus exposure and HLA in healthy donors. Using immunoSEQ multiplex PCR, the repertoire was profiled, and TCRdb retains in-frame clones only, with some absent. The sample lists 200,000 or so clones, around 73% occurring once. Sample: PBMCs. All receptors derive from a male donor in good health and CMV-seronegative. The CDR3 runs from the conserved cysteine through the conserved F or W. The order of the fields is clone size, CDR3 length, J gene, D gene, V gene, CDR3 protein, CDR3 DNA. A D gene is named only where the DNA matches it firmly. Only part of the rows carry a size: once, few, many, or a class if the clone is expanded.

NA | 15 | TRBJ2-7 | NA | TRBV19 | CASSIGLAYSYEQYF | TGTGCCAGTAGTATCGGGCTAGCGTACTCCTACGAGCAGTACTTC
NA | 14 | TRBJ2-7 | TRBD2 | TRBV27 | CASSISGRIDEQYF | TGTGCCAGCAGTATTAGCGGGAGAATCGACGAGCAGTACTTC
NA | 15 | TRBJ2-2 | NA | TRBV13 | CASSFSQTSTGELFF | TGTGCCAGCAGCTTCTCACAAACAAGCACCGGGGAGCTGTTTTTT
NA | 15 | TRBJ2-5 | TRBD2 | TRBV27 | CASNKEGTRRETQYF | TGTGCCAGCAACAAAGAGGGGACTAGGAGGGAGACCCAGTACTTC
few | 13 | TRBJ2-7 | TRBD2 | TRBV9 | CASNPSGGVEQYF | TGTGCCAGCAATCCCTCGGGAGGGGTCGAGCAGTACTTC
NA | 16 | TRBJ2-1 | TRBD1 | TRBV5-1 | CASSLGQGGSYNEQFF | TGCGCCAGCAGCCTCGGACAGGGTGGATCCTACAATGAGCAGTTCTTC
NA | 14 | TRBJ1-3 | NA | TRBV27 | CASSSQLSGNTIYF | TGTGCCAGCAGTTCCCAGTTGTCCGGAAACACCATATATTTT
NA | 14 | TRBJ1-1 | NA | TRBV10-3 | CAIRIRQANTEAFF | TGTGCCATCAGGATCCGACAGGCTAACACTGAAGCTTTCTTT
NA | 14 | TRBJ2-5 | TRBD2 | TRBV2 | CASSSLAGAETQYF | TGTGCCAGCAGTTCCCTAGCGGGAGCGGAGACCCAGTACTTC
few | 11 | TRBJ1-1 | NA | TRBV15 | CATSREALAFF | TGTGCCACCAGCAGAGAGGCTCTAGCTTTCTTT
NA | 15 | TRBJ2-7 | NA | TRBV11-2 | CASSLDRVSSYEQYF | TGTGCCAGCAGCTTAGATCGGGTTTCCTCCTACGAGCAGTACTTC
NA | 15 | TRBJ1-4 | TRBD1 | TRBV5-1 | CASSLTTGSREKLFF | TGCGCCAGCAGCTTGACGACAGGGAGTAGGGAAAAACTGTTTTTT
NA | 15 | TRBJ2-1 | TRBD1 | TRBV11-2 | CASSLITGGLNEQFF | TGTGCCAGCAGCTTAATAACAGGGGGATTGAATGAGCAGTTCTTC
NA | 15 | TRBJ2-7 | NA | TRBV4-2 | CASSQEDISSYEQYF | TGTGCCAGCAGCCAAGAGGACATTTCCTCCTACGAGCAGTACTTC
NA | 15 | TRBJ1-1 | NA | TRBV27 | CASTPGQGMNTEAFF | TGTGCCAGCACTCCAGGCCAGGGCATGAACACTGAAGCTTTCTTT
NA | 15 | TRBJ1-3 | NA | TRBV5-1 | CASSSTGLSGNTIYF | TGCGCCAGCAGCTCGACGGGACTCTCTGGAAACACCATATATTTT
NA | 14 | TRBJ2-5 | TRBD2 | TRBV29-1 | CSVAETSGQETQYF | TGCAGCGTTGCCGAGACTAGCGGCCAAGAGACCCAGTACTTC
NA | 14 | TRBJ2-1 | TRBD2 | TRBV2 | CASKTSGIYNEQFF | TGTGCCAGTAAGACTAGCGGGATCTACAATGAGCAGTTCTTC
few | 13 | TRBJ1-1 | NA | TRBV5-6 | CASSFVRGGNAFF | TGTGCCAGCAGCTTCGTAAGGGGAGGTAACGCTTTCTTT
NA | 15 | TRBJ2-1 | TRBD2 | TRBV4-2 | CASSQWLAGADEQFF | TGTGCCAGCAGCCAATGGCTAGCGGGAGCGGATGAGCAGTTCTTC
NA | 13 | TRBJ2-2 | NA | TRBV14 | CASSRQNTGELFF | TGTGCCAGCAGCCGTCAAAACACCGGGGAGCTGTTTTTT
NA | 15 | TRBJ2-1 | NA | TRBV6-1 | CASSEAGLTRGEQFF | TGTGCCAGCAGTGAAGCCGGACTAACCCGGGGGGAGCAGTTCTTC
once | 15 | TRBJ2-2 | NA | TRBV27 | CASSLWGVNTGELFF | TGTGCCAGCAGTTTATGGGGAGTTAACACCGGGGAGCTGTTTTTT
NA | 14 | TRBJ2-3 | TRBD1 | TRBV19 | CASDGTGGPDTQYF | TGTGCCAGTGATGGGACAGGGGGCCCAGATACGCAGTATTTT
NA | 14 | TRBJ2-3 | NA | TRBV7-2 | CASSPRVFTDTQYF | TGTGCCAGCAGCCCGAGGGTCTTCACAGATACGCAGTATTTT
NA | 14 | TRBJ2-2 | NA | TRBV7-2 | CASSLVAGTGELFF | TGTGCCAGCAGCTTAGTAGCTGGTACCGGGGAGCTGTTTTTT
NA | 11 | TRBJ1-1 | NA | TRBV19 | CASKHQNEAFF | TGTGCCAGCAAACACCAAAATGAAGCTTTCTTT
few | 14 | TRBJ2-1 | NA | TRBV5-1 | CASRRAGSYNEQFF | TGCGCCAGCAGGAGGGCAGGCTCCTACAATGAGCAGTTCTTC
NA | 16 | TRBJ2-3 | NA | TRBV29-1 | CSVEDRARTSTDTQYF | TGCAGCGTTGAAGATCGAGCCCGGACTAGCACAGATACGCAGTATTTT
few | 14 | TRBJ2-7 | TRBD2 | TRBV29-1 | CSVRTSGTVYEQYF | TGCAGCGTTAGGACTAGCGGGACCGTCTACGAGCAGTACTTC
once | 14 | TRBJ1-6 | NA | TRBV19 | CASSIMGANSPLHF | TGTGCCAGTAGTATAATGGGGGCGAATTCACCCCTCCACTTT
NA | 15 | TRBJ2-7 | TRBD2 | TRBV10-1 | CASSVAGGISYEQYF | TGCGCCAGCAGCGTAGCGGGAGGAATCTCCTACGAGCAGTACTTC
once | 17 | TRBJ2-3 | NA | TRBV5-6 | CASSSRGRERRTDTQYF | TGTGCCAGCAGCTCCCGGGGAAGGGAAAGGCGCACAGATACGCAGTATTTT
NA | 18 | TRBJ2-5 | NA | TRBV6-4 | CASSDHHPPRGARWEQYF | TGTGCCAGCAGTGACCATCATCCCCCCCGGGGGGCTAGGTGGGAGCAGTACTTC
NA | 14 | TRBJ1-1 | NA | TRBV6-6 | CASSYSTDNTEAFF | TGTGCCAGCAGTTACTCGACAGATAACACTGAAGCTTTCTTT
NA | 12 | TRBJ1-4 | NA | TRBV10-3 | CAISEASEKLFF | TGTGCCATCAGTGAGGCGTCGGAAAAACTGTTTTTT
NA | 15 | TRBJ2-1 | TRBD2 | TRBV6-1 | CASSPRTSSYNEQFF | TGTGCCAGCAGTCCCAGGACTAGCTCCTACAATGAGCAGTTCTTC
NA | 17 | TRBJ1-4 | TRBD1 | TRBV18 | CASSPWTGGVTNEKLFF | TGTGCCAGCTCACCTTGGACAGGGGGAGTAACTAATGAAAAACTGTTTTTT
NA | 15 | TRBJ2-3 | TRBD2 | TRBV7-3 | CASSLMTSGSDTQYF | TGTGCCAGCAGCCTTATGACTAGCGGGAGTGATACGCAGTATTTT
NA | 14 | TRBJ1-1 | TRBD1 | TRBV27 | CASTTTGRITEAFF | TGTGCCAGCACCACGACAGGGAGAATCACTGAAGCTTTCTTT
NA | 14 | TRBJ2-7 | TRBD1 | TRBV6-6 | CASYTGQGPYEQYF | TGTGCCAGTTACACAGGACAGGGCCCCTACGAGCAGTACTTC
NA | 14 | TRBJ1-2 | NA | TRBV9 | CASSVEAGPYGYTF | TGTGCCAGCAGCGTAGAGGCAGGCCCCTATGGCTACACCTTC
NA | 14 | TRBJ2-1 | NA | TRBV7-2 | CASSSSGGYNEQFF | TGTGCCAGCAGCTCGTCCGGGGGCTACAATGAGCAGTTCTTC
NA | 17 | TRBJ2-7 | TRBD1 | TRBV27 | CASSPTGTGIGGYEQYF | TGTGCCAGCAGCCCAACCGGGACAGGGATCGGGGGCTACGAGCAGTACTTC
NA | 15 | TRBJ1-5 | TRBD1 | TRBV19 | CASSIWRGLAQPQHF | TGTGCCAGTAGTATTTGGAGGGGGCTCGCTCAGCCCCAGCATTTT
NA | 14 | TRBJ1-2 | TRBD1 | TRBV9 | CASSVVAGGSGYTF | TGTGCCAGCAGCGTAGTCGCAGGGGGAAGTGGCTACACCTTC
NA | 13 | TRBJ1-4 | TRBD1 | TRBV27 | CASRTGGGEKLFF | TGTGCCAGCAGAACAGGGGGGGGAGAAAAACTGTTTTTT
NA | 17 | TRBJ2-7 | TRBD2 | TRBV9 | CASSVAGAGGSGNEQYF | TGTGCCAGCAGCGTAGCAGGGGCGGGAGGTTCAGGGAACGAGCAGTACTTC
few | 15 | TRBJ2-5 | NA | TRBV7-2 | CASSQEVLAGQTQYF | TGTGCCAGCAGCCAAGAGGTGTTGGCGGGACAGACCCAGTACTTC
NA | 15 | TRBJ2-7 | NA | TRBV6-1 | CASSPSYGSNYEQYF | TGTGCCAGCAGCCCCAGTTACGGGAGTAACTACGAGCAGTACTTC
NA | 20 | TRBJ1-2 | NA | TRBV12-2 | CASRLSGPGTGGRENYGYTF | TGTGCAAGTCGCTTAAGTGGGCCCGGGACAGGGGGCAGGGAAAACTATGGCTACACCTTC
NA | 15 | TRBJ1-3 | NA | TRBV18 | CASSPPGGTGNTIYF | TGTGCCAGCTCACCTCCCGGAGGAACGGGAAACACCATATATTTT
NA | 17 | TRBJ1-5 | TRBD1 | TRBV19 | CASSIFRDSYSNQPQHF | TGTGCCAGTAGTATATTCAGGGACAGTTATAGCAATCAGCCCCAGCATTTT
NA | 17 | TRBJ2-7 | NA | TRBV6-1 | CASSDRVGSSSAYEQYF | TGTGCCAGCAGTGATCGTGTTGGTTCGAGCAGCGCCTACGAGCAGTACTTC
NA | 15 | TRBJ1-4 | TRBD1 | TRBV18 | CASSPDRDLNEKLFF | TGTGCCAGCTCTCCCGACAGGGACCTTAATGAAAAACTGTTTTTT
NA | 18 | TRBJ2-7 | TRBD2 | TRBV5-1 | CASSLRRVIAGGRHEQYF | TGCGCCAGCAGCCTCAGACGAGTGATAGCGGGAGGGCGCCACGAGCAGTACTTC